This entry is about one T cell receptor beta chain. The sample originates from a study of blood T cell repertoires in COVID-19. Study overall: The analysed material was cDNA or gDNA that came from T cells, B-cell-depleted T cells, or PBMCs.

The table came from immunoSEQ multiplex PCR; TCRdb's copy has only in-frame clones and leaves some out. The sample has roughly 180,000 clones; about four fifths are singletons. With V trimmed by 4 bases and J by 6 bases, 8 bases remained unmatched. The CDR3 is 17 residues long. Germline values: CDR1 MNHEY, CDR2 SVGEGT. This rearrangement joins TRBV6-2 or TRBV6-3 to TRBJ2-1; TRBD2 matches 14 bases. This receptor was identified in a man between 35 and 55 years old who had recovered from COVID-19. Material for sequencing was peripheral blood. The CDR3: CASSFNPGLAGGNEQFF. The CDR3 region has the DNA TGTGCCAGCAGTTTTAACCCCGGACTAGCGGGAGGCAATGAGCAGTTCTTC.